This T cell receptor beta chain was sequenced in a study of T cells in Graves' hyperthyroidism and ophthalmopathy (dated by TCRdb to between 2019 and 2020). Regarding the study in general: Peripheral blood samples were taken at the time of initial diagnosis, prior to any treatment. The 95 to 100 discovery patients were randomly divided into training and test sets at a 7:3 ratio. Whether ophthalmopathy could be predicted prospectively was tested in an independent validation cohort made up of approximately 19 hyperthyroidism patients plus 17 patients who later progressed to ophthalmopathy. After sampling, hyperthyroidism patients received methimazole starting at 30 mg daily, and ophthalmopathy patients received high-dose intravenous methylprednisolone. TCR Vbeta CDR3 sequencing of 135 peripheral blood samples (under 45 ophthalmopathy, about 74 hyperthyroidism and around 17 progressor patients) is reported in the paper. A discovery cohort of about 95 patients, about 40 with Graves' ophthalmopathy and fewer than 65 with stable Graves' hyperthyroidism, was used to find distinguishing TCR V-J signatures. In more than 5 Graves' hyperthyroidism patients, the study also compared T-cell repertoires from thyroid tissue with T-cell repertoires from blood.

Graves' hyperthyroidism was defined as stable when no progression to ophthalmopathy occurred over 18 months of follow-up. The hyperthyroidism patients were between 18 and 65 years old and newly diagnosed, with a disease duration of less than 2 months. Patients with uncontrolled infections, other autoimmune diseases, pregnancy or lactation were excluded. Diagnoses were established on the basis of clinical symptoms, serum thyroxine and TRAb, thyroid ultrasound, and orbital computed tomography. PBMCs were isolated from more than 9 ml of fresh peripheral blood by Ficoll-Paque density gradient centrifugation. Trizol reagent was used to extract total RNA, and RNA quality was then checked on an Agilent 2100 Bioanalyzer. Overall results and qualifications from the work: No statistical method was used to set the sample size in advance, and investigators knew the group allocation. In validation, progression to ophthalmopathy was predicted by the model with more than 65% sensitivity and just over 72% specificity, a median of approximately 7.1 months before onset. Blood samples also contained most of the expanded thyroid clonotypes (frequency above 0.001), which suggests that blood repertoires may reflect thyroid immune responses. Ophthalmopathy was separated from stable hyperthyroidism by a 13 V-J signature model, with around 88% sensitivity and approximately 81% specificity obtained in cross-validation and 80%/75% obtained in testing.

As concerns this clonotype: What antigen it recognizes has not been identified. No base quality information exists; no much larger clone differs at one position.

V is trimmed back by 1 base and J by 8 bases, and the junction contains 4 bases that no gene match accounts for. CDR3 length: 14 amino acids, cysteine to phenylalanine. Just the 42-base CDR3 DNA is kept, in frame starting at base 1. CDR1 and CDR2 are drawn from the germline V gene (reference sequence): SEHNR, FQNEAQ. The TCR beta CDR3 regions were amplified from RNA transcripts. The first round of RT-PCR for the TCR CDR3 was performed with the HTBI primer set and the Qiagen OneStep RT-PCR kit. Libraries were constructed in a second round of multiplex PCR, after which size selection and purification were performed. Libraries were sequenced paired-end with 100 bp reads on an Illumina HiSeq2000. As for how the authors treated the data: Raw data were processed with SOAPnuke, discarding reads with adapters, uncalled bases, mean Phred below 15, or no exact constant-primer or identifier match. High-quality paired reads were merged with COPE v1.2.5, and unique nucleotide sequences were defined as clonotypes. Clonotypes were aligned to IMGT TRBV, TRBD and TRBJ reference segments using MiTCR v1.1. Only V-J combinations with frequency above 0.0001, covering about 99% of repertoires, were analysed. The TCS score was defined as F50 (clonal expansion) divided by E x V (chaos), with BLOSUM62-based TCRdist calculated between CDR3 peptides within each V-J. Welch's t-statistics and random forest reduced fewer than 550 V-J features to fewer than 15, which were used in a naive Bayes classifier (R e1071). The public reads were reprocessed in TCRdb via fastp at Q25 and MiXCR, keeping in-frame beta chains. Every entry covers one CDR3 protein and lists the most common genes and DNA from its rows. The V and J calls were determined by TCRdb, not by the authors. For this sample there are more than 450,000 distinct CDR3 sequences; approximately 15% appear just once. Around 13% of the sample goes to the ten largest clones.

The chain uses TRBV7-9 and TRBJ1-4; a stretch of 7 junction bases matches TRBD1. This clonotype originated in a woman in her thirties or forties with Graves' hyperthyroidism. The sequencing sample was made of blood. The DNA sequence reads TGTGCCAGCAGCTTAGTGGGGACAGACGAAAAACTGTTTTTT. Translation gives CASSLVGTDEKLFF. With the rest looked up from the reference TRBV7-9 and TRBJ1-4 genes rather than sequenced, the full variable domain is DTGVSQNPRHKITKRGQNVTFRCDPISEHNRLYWYRQTLGQGPEFLTYFQNEAQLEKSRLLSDRFSAERPKGSFSTLEIQRTEQGDSAMYLCASSLVGTDEKLFFGSGTQLSVL.